A selection of T cell receptor beta chains follows, all from one sample in a study of OX40 agonist ivuxolimab in advanced cancers. Generated by immunoSEQ multiplex PCR, the TCRdb table keeps only in-frame clones and is missing some. The table records around 90,000 clones, over 75% of them present only once. The specimen comprised CD4+ or CD8+ T cells sorted from blood, sampled in a trial of the OX40 agonist ivuxolimab. The receptor set was obtained from an adult with an advanced solid tumor such as melanoma, head and neck, liver or kidney cancer. The CDR3 runs from the conserved cysteine through the conserved F or W. The D gene is left open where the match is weak. Some rows have no size entry. The others give once, few or many, or a class for an expanded clone.

cdr3_nt: TGTGCCAGCAGTACGGTCCTCCAAGAGACCCAGTACTTC
cdr3_aa: CASSTVLQETQYF
d_call: NA
clone_size: NA
j_call: TRBJ2-5
v_call: TRBV27

cdr3_nt: TGTGCCAGTAGCCCTCGGTATTCCGTCAGGGAGAGGAGTGAAGCTTTCTTT
cdr3_aa: CASSPRYSVRERSEAFF
d_call: NA
clone_size: NA
j_call: TRBJ1-1
v_call: TRBV19

cdr3_nt: TGTGCCAGTAGTAAGTCACAGGGGGCAGGAAATTCACCCCTCCACTTT
cdr3_aa: CASSKSQGAGNSPLHF
d_call: TRBD1
clone_size: NA
j_call: TRBJ1-6
v_call: TRBV19

cdr3_nt: TGCGCCAGCAGCCTGCAGGAGAATCAGCCCCAGCATTTT
cdr3_aa: CASSLQENQPQHF
d_call: NA
clone_size: NA
j_call: TRBJ1-5
v_call: TRBV4-1

cdr3_nt: TGTGCCACCAGCAGAGGAACTAGCGGGGAACTGGCCCAGTACTTC
cdr3_aa: CATSRGTSGELAQYF
d_call: TRBD2
clone_size: NA
j_call: TRBJ2-5
v_call: TRBV15

cdr3_nt: TGTGCCAGCAGCTCCCCGATTGACAGGAACACCGGGGAGCTGTTTTTT
cdr3_aa: CASSSPIDRNTGELFF
d_call: NA
clone_size: once
j_call: TRBJ2-2
v_call: TRBV7-2

cdr3_nt: TGCGCCAGCAGAACAAGGAACACTGAAGCTTTCTTT
cdr3_aa: CASRTRNTEAFF
d_call: NA
clone_size: NA
j_call: TRBJ1-1
v_call: TRBV10-2

cdr3_nt: TGTGCCAGCAGTCAGGGCTCCGGGACAGCTTACGAGCAGTACTTC
cdr3_aa: CASSQGSGTAYEQYF
d_call: TRBD1
clone_size: NA
j_call: TRBJ2-7
v_call: TRBV7-9

cdr3_nt: TGCGCCAGCAGCTGGGTGGACAGTCGGGCTGAAGCTTTCTTT
cdr3_aa: CASSWVDSRAEAFF
d_call: NA
clone_size: NA
j_call: TRBJ1-1
v_call: TRBV5-1

cdr3_nt: TGTGCCAGCAGTTACCGGAGCATGGGTCGGGAGACTGAAGCTTTCTTT
cdr3_aa: CASSYRSMGRETEAFF
d_call: NA
clone_size: once
j_call: TRBJ1-1
v_call: TRBV6-5